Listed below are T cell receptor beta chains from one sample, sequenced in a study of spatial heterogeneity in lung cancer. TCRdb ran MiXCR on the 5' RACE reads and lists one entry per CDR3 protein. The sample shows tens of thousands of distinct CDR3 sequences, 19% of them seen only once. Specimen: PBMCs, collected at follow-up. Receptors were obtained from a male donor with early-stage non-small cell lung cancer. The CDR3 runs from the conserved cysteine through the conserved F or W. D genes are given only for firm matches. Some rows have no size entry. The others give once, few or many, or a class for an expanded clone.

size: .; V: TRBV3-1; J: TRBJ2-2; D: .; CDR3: CASSQSLLGELFF; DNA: TGTGCCAGCAGCCAATCACTCTTAGGGGAGCTGTTTTTT
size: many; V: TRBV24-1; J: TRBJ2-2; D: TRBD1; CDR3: CATSDLNRGESGELFF; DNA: TGTGCCACCAGTGATTTGAACAGGGGAGAGTCCGGGGAGCTGTTTTTT
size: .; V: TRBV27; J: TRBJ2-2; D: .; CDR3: CASSLGSGTYNTGELFF; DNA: TGTGCCAGCAGCCTTGGTTCCGGGACATATAACACCGGGGAGCTGTTTTTT
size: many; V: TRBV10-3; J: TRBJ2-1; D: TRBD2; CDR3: CAISESMEAGRVEQFF; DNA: TGTGCCATCAGTGAGTCGATGGAGGCCGGGAGGGTTGAGCAGTTCTTC
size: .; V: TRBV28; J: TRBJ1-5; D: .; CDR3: CASVESGVGNQPQHF; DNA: TGTGCCAGCGTCGAATCAGGGGTTGGCAATCAGCCCCAGCATTTT
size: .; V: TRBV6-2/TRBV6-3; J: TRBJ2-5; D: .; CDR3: CASSYPRRMGDRETQYF; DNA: TGTGCCAGCAGTTACCCACGGAGAATGGGAGACCGAGAGACCCAGTACTTC
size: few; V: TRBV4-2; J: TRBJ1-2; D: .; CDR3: CASSRYRDTTFYGYTF; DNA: TGTGCCAGCAGCCGCTATCGGGACACTACCTTCTATGGCTACACCTTC
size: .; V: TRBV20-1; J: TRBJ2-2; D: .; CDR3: CSARNWDNSNTGELFF; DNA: TGCAGTGCTAGGAACTGGGACAATTCGAACACCGGGGAGCTGTTTTTT
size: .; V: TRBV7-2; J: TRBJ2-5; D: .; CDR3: CASSLGGGYETQYF; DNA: TGTGCCAGCAGCTTAGGGGGCGGGTACGAGACCCAGTACTTC
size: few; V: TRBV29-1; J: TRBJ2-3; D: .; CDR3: CSVDTGYGTDTQYF; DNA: TGCAGCGTTGATACCGGATACGGGACAGATACGCAGTATTTT
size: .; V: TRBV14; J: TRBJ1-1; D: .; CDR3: CASSLPDGNPNTEAFF; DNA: TGTGCCAGCAGCCTTCCGGACGGAAACCCGAACACTGAAGCTTTCTTT
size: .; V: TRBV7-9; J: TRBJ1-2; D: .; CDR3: CASSLGRALNFGYTF; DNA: TGTGCCAGCAGCTTAGGAAGGGCCCTCAACTTTGGCTACACCTTC
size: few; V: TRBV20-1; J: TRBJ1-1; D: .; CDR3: CSARAAGGGTEAFF; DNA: TGCAGTGCTAGAGCGGCCGGGGGCGGCACTGAAGCTTTCTTT
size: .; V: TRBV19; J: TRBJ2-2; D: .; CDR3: CASRGPLGELFF; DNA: TGTGCCAGTAGAGGTCCCCTCGGGGAGCTGTTTTTT
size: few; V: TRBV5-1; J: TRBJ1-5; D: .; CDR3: CASSLGIGLSSNQPQHF; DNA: TGCGCCAGCAGCTTGGGAATCGGCCTTTCTAGCAATCAGCCCCAGCATTTT
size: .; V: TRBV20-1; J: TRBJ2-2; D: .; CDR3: CSASTGELFF; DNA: TGCAGTGCTTCCACCGGGGAGCTGTTTTTT
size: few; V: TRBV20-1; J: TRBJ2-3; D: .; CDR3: CSWGSGGMASDTQYF; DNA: TGCAGTTGGGGGAGTGGGGGGATGGCATCAGATACGCAGTATTTT
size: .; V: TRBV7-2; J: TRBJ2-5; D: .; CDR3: CASSPVGETQYF; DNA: TGTGCCAGCAGCCCTGTTGGGGAGACCCAGTACTTC
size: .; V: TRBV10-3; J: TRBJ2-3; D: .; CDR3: CAISGREPSTDTQYF; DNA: TGTGCCATCAGTGGGAGGGAGCCTAGCACAGATACGCAGTATTTT
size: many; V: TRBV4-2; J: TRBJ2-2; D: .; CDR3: CASSLAWRAPFSGELFF; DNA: TGTGCCAGCAGCCTCGCCTGGCGGGCCCCCTTTAGCGGGGAGCTGTTTTTT
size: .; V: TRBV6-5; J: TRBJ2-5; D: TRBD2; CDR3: CASRELAGGQETQYF; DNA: TGTGCCAGCAGGGAACTAGCGGGGGGCCAAGAGACCCAGTACTTC
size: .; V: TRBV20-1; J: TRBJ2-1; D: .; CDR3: CSARALGTTSYNEQFF; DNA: TGCAGTGCTAGGGCCTTGGGCACCACCTCCTACAATGAGCAGTTCTTC
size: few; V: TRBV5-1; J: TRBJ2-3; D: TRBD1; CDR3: CASSLVATGTGLDTQYF; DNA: TGCGCCAGCAGCTTGGTGGCGACCGGGACAGGGTTAGATACGCAGTATTTT
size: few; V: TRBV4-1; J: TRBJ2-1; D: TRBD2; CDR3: CASSQDTSGAYNEQFF; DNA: TGCGCCAGCAGCCAAGACACTAGCGGAGCCTACAATGAGCAGTTCTTC
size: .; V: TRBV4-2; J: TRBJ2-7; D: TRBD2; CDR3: CASSQGTSAYEQYF; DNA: TGTGCCAGCAGCCAAGGGACTAGCGCCTACGAGCAGTACTTC
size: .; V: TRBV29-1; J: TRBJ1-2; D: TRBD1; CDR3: CSVEPGTGDGGYTF; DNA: TGCAGCGTTGAACCCGGGACAGGGGATGGTGGCTACACCTTC
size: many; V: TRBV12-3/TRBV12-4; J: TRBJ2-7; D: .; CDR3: CASSFSDMLYEQYF; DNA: TGTGCCAGCAGTTTCTCAGACATGTTATACGAGCAGTACTTC
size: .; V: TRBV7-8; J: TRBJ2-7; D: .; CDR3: CASSPRHPTQLAYEQYF; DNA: TGTGCCAGCAGCCCTCGACACCCGACACAATTGGCCTACGAGCAGTACTTC
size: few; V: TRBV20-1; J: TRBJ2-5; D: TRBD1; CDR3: CSAPSDRGVKETQYF; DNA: TGCAGTGCTCCTAGTGACAGGGGGGTAAAAGAGACCCAGTACTTC
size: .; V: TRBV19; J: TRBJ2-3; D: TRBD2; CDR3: CASSTTSGRASDTQYF; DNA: TGTGCCAGTAGTACGACTAGCGGGAGGGCGTCAGATACGCAGTATTTT
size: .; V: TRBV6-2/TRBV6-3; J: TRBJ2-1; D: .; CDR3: CASSYSRGEQFF; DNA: TGTGCCAGCAGTTACTCTCGCGGTGAGCAGTTCTTC
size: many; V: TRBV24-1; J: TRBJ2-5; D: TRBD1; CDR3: CATSFPGTGSKETQYF; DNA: TGTGCCACCAGCTTTCCCGGGACAGGGTCGAAAGAGACCCAGTACTTC
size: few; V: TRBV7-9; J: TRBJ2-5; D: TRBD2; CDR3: CASSISGSRSETQYF; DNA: TGTGCCAGCAGCATCAGCGGGAGCCGGTCAGAGACCCAGTACTTC
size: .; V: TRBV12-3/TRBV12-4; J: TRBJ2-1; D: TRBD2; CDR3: CASTRLEASGSNEQFF; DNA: TGTGCCAGCACCCGCCTGGAGGCTAGCGGGAGTAATGAGCAGTTCTTC
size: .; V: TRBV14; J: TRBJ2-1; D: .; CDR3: CASSQASQLRAYNEQFF; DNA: TGTGCCAGCAGCCAAGCGAGCCAGTTAAGGGCCTACAATGAGCAGTTCTTC
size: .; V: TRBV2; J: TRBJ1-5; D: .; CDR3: CASSEPWSENQPQHF; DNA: TGTGCCAGCAGTGAACCTTGGTCAGAAAATCAGCCCCAGCATTTT
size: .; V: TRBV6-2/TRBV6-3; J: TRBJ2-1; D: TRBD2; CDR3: CASSYPLAGLYNEQFF; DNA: TGTGCCAGCAGTTACCCTCTAGCGGGACTATACAATGAGCAGTTCTTC
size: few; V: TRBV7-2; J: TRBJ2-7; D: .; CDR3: CASSQGPASYEQYF; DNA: TGTGCCAGCAGCCAGGGACCGGCCTCCTACGAGCAGTACTTC
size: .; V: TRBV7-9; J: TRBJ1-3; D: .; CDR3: CASSLVSRAGNTIYF; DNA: TGTGCCAGCAGCTTAGTGAGCCGGGCCGGAAACACCATATATTTT
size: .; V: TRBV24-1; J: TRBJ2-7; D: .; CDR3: CATSDGQFDPVEQYF; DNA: TGTGCCACCAGTGATGGACAGTTCGACCCGGTCGAGCAGTACTTC
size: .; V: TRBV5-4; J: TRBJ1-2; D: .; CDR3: CASSLSQVYGYTF; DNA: TGTGCCAGCAGCTTGAGTCAGGTCTATGGCTACACCTTC
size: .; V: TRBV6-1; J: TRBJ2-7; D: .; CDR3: CASGPGFAYEQYF; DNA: TGTGCCAGCGGGCCGGGATTCGCCTACGAGCAGTACTTC
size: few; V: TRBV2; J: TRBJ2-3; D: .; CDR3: CASSVSGTDTQYF; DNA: TGTGCCAGCAGTGTTAGTGGTACAGATACGCAGTATTTT
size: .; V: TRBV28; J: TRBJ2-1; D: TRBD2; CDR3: CASRMTGGNYNEQFF; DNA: TGTGCCAGCAGGATGACGGGGGGGAATTACAATGAGCAGTTCTTC
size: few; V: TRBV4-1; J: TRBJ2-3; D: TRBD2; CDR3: CASSPSGTSGRTDTQYF; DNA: TGCGCCAGCAGCCCATCCGGGACTAGCGGACGCACAGATACGCAGTATTTT
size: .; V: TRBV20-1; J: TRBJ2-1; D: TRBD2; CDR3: CSARLLAEQFF; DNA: TGCAGTGCTAGATTACTAGCGGAGCAGTTCTTC
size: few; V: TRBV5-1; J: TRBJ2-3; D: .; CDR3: CASSLEGGTDTQYF; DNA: TGCGCCAGCAGCTTGGAAGGGGGCACAGATACGCAGTATTTT